The present entry profiles one T cell receptor (beta chain) with its context. The antigen remains unidentified. This sample is part of a study of CD8+ T cells in alopecia areata. Study context: For 6 to 18 months, tofacitinib was taken, and 6 months off drug followed. Study-wide results and limits: Significant decreases in scalp clonality and expanded CD8+ clones followed tofacitinib treatment. Normal scalp showed lower clonality than lesional scalp, especially alopecia totalis/universalis.

The sample's treatment: oral pan-JAK inhibitor, 5-10 mg twice daily. Sequencing templates came from extracted RNA that was reverse transcribed into cDNA. Generated by immunoSEQ multiplex PCR, the TCRdb table keeps only in-frame clones and is missing some. This sample has about 200,000 clones, with less than 70% found just once. The ends were cut back, 3 bases at V and 9 bases at J, with 9 bases in the middle. Germline CDR1 is MNHNS and CDR2 is SASEGT. The CDR3 is 12 amino acids. The starting material was CD4+ T cells sorted from blood, obtained around week 47, from a patient treated with tofacitinib. The gene calls are TRBV6-1 and TRBJ2-4, with a weak D call TRBD1 (6 bases). The TCR comes from a human donor with alopecia areata. This CDR3 reads CASSEDSGIQYF. The CDR3 nucleotides are TGTGCCAGCAGTGAGGACAGCGGCATTCAGTACTTC.